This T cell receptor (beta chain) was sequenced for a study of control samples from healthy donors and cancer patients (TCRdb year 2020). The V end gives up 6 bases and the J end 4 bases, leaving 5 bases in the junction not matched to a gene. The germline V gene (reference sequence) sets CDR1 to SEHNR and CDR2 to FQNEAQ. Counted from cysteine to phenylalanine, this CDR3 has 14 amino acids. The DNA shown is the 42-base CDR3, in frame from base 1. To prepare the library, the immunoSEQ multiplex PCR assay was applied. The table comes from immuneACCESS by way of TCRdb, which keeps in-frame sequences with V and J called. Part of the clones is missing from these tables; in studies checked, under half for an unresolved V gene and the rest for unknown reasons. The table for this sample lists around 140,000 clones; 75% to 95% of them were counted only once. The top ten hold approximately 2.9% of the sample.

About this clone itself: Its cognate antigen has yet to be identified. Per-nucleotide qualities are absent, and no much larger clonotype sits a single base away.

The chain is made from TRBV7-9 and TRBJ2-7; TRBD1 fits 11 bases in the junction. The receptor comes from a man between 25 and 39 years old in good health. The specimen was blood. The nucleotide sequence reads TGTGCCAGCAGTCCGGGACAGGGGGGATACGAGCAGTACTTC. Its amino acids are CASSPGQGGYEQYF.